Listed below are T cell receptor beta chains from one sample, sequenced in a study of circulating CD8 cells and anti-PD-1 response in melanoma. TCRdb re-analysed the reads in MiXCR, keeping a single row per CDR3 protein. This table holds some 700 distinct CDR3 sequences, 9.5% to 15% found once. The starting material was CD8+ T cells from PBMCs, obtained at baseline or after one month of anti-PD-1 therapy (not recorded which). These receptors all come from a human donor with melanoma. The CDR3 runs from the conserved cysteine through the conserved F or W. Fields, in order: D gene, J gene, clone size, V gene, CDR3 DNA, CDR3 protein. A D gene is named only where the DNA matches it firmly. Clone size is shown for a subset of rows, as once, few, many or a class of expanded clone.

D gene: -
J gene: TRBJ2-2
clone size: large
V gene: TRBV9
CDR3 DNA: TGTGCCACCAGCTTAAGTACAGGGATCGGGGAGCTGTTTTTT
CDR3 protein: CATSLSTGIGELFF

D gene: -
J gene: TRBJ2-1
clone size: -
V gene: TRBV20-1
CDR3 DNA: TGCAGTGCTAGCGGGTCCTTTACTCCTGGCGATGAGCAGTTCTTC
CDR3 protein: CSASGSFTPGDEQFF

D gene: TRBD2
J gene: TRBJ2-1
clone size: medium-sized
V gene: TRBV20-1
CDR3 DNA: TGCAGTGCTACGACCGGGACTAGCGGGGGGGTTGAGCAGTTCTTC
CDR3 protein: CSATTGTSGGVEQFF

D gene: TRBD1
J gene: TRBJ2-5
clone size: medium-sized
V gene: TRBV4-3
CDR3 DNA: TGCGCCAGCAGCCAGGGACAGGGGCGTGTGGAGACCCAGTACTTC
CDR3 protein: CASSQGQGRVETQYF

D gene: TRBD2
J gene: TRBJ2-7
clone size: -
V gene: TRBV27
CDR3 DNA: TGTGCCAGCAGTTACCGGGGGGGCAGAACCTACGAGCAGTACTTC
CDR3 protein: CASSYRGGRTYEQYF

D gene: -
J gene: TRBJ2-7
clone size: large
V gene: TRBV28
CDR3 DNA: TGTGCCAGCAGTTTAACTGCGTCCTTCGGTTCCTACGAGCAGTACTTC
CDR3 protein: CASSLTASFGSYEQYF

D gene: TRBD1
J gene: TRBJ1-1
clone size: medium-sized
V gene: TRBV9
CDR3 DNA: TGTGCCAGCAGCCCCGGGACAGGGCCCACTGAAGCTTTCTTT
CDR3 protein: CASSPGTGPTEAFF

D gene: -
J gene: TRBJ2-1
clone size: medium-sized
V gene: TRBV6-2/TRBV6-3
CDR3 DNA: TGTGCCAGCAGTTACTCGAGGGTTGGGGTCCTCGCCCCGAACTACAATGAGCAGTTCTTC
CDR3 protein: CASSYSRVGVLAPNYNEQFF

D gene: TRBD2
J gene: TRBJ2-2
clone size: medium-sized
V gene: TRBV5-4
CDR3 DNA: TGTGCCAGCAGCGGGGCACTAGCGGGAAACACCGGGGAGCTGTTTTTT
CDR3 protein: CASSGALAGNTGELFF

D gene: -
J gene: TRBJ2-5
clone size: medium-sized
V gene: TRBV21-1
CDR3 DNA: TGTGCCAGCCGACTAGCGGTTGAAGAGACCCAGTACTTC
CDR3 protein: CASRLAVEETQYF

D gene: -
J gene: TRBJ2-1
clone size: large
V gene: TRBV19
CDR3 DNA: TGTGCCAGTAGTATAGATAGCTCGTACAATGAGCAGTTCTTC
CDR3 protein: CASSIDSSYNEQFF

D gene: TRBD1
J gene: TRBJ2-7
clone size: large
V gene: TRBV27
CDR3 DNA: TGTGCCAGCAGTTCGACAGGGGGCGGTTCCTACGAGCAGTACTTC
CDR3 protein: CASSSTGGGSYEQYF

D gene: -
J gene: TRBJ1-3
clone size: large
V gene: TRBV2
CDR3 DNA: TGTGCCAGCAGTGACGACCTCTCTGGAAACACCATATATTTT
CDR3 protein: CASSDDLSGNTIYF

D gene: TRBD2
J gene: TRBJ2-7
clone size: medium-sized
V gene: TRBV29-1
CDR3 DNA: TGCAGCGTTACTCTAGCGGGGGGTACCCACGAGCAGTACTTC
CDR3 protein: CSVTLAGGTHEQYF

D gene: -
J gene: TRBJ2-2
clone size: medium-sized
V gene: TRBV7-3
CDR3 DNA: TGTGCCAGCAGCTTAGGGACCGGGGAGCTGTTTTTT
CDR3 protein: CASSLGTGELFF

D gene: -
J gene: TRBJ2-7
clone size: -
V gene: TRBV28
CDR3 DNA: TGTGCCAGCAGCCAGGTAGCGGATTCCTCCTACGAGCAGTACTTC
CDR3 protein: CASSQVADSSYEQYF

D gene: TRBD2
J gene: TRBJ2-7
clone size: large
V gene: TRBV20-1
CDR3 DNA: TGCAGTGCTAGAGATCGACTAGCGGGGGGCCACGAGCAGTACTTC
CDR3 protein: CSARDRLAGGHEQYF

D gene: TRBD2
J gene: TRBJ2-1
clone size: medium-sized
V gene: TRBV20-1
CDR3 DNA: TGCAGCGCCAGTCTCGGGGGGACCAATGAGCAGTTCTTC
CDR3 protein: CSASLGGTNEQFF

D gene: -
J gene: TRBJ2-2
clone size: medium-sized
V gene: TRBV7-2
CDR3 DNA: TGTGCCAGCAGCTTGAACCCACAGGGATACACCGGGGAGCTGTTTTTT
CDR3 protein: CASSLNPQGYTGELFF

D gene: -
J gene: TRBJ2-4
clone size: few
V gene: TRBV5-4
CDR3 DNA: TGTGCCAGCAGCTCCGGGGAGACGGGATCAGCCAAAAACATTCAGTACTTC
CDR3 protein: CASSSGETGSAKNIQYF

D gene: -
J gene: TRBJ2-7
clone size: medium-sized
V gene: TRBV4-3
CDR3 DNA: TGCGCCAGCAGCCAAGTGGCCCACTCCTACGAGCAGTACTTC
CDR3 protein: CASSQVAHSYEQYF

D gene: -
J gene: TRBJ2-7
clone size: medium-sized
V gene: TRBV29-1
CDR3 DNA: TGCAGCGTTGGGGCCAGCCTACAAGGGGGCGAGCAGTACTTC
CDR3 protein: CSVGASLQGGEQYF

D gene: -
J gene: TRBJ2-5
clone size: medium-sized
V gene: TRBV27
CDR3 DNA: TGTGCCAGCAGAGGACAGCAAGAGACCCAGTACTTC
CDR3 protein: CASRGQQETQYF

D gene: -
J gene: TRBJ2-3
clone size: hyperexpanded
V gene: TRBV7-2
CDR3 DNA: TGTGCCAGCAGCTTAGACTTGGGTACGCAGTATTTT
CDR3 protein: CASSLDLGTQYF

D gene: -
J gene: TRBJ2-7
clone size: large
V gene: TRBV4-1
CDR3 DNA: TGCGCCAGCAGCCAGAGTCGAGGGTTCTCCTACGAGCAGTACTTC
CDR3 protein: CASSQSRGFSYEQYF